This T cell receptor beta chain was recorded in a study of early T cells in non-severe SARS-CoV-2 infection. Study context: Sequencing targeted bulk RNA from unsorted whole blood, leaving chains unpaired.

With respect to this clonotype: As yet, its antigen is unknown.

General study points: Anti-spike CD8 responses were favored in VDJdb matching, and private and CD4 specificities were missed.

CDR1 and CDR2 (germline): SGHRS, YFSETQ. Trimming shortened V by 0 bases and J by 4 bases, and 13 bases separated the two germline ends. CDR3 size: 15 residues. Individual cDNA molecules were tagged with unique molecular identifiers, the study reported. TCRdb called the 5' RACE reads again in MiXCR, with one record for every CDR3 protein. The sample shows about 80,000 distinct CDR3 sequences, 6% to 7% of them seen only once. The TCR originated in an adult who was a healthcare worker with PCR-confirmed SARS-CoV-2 infection or an uninfected control (not recorded which). This chain links TRBV5-1 with TRBJ1-1, with D unresolved. The sequencing sample was made of whole blood. The CDR3, as DNA: TGCGCCAGCAGCTTGGAGCCGGGGTCGGGCACTGAAGCTTTCTTT. Translated: CASSLEPGSGTEAFF.